Presented here are 18 T cell receptor beta chains from one specimen sequenced in a study of T cells in tuberculosis. Sorting used thawed, overnight-rested PBMC stained with anti-CD3, a viability dye and GMM-loaded CD1B tetramer. The CD1B tetramers carried C32 glucose monomycolate purified from Rhodococcus equi. Using immunoSEQ multiplex PCR, the repertoire was profiled, and TCRdb retains in-frame clones only, with some absent. This table has 54,000 or so clones, about 86% appearing once. Specimen: CD1b-GMM tetramer-negative cells sorted from PBMCs. These receptors were obtained from an adult woman with latent tuberculosis.

This rearrangement joins TRBV5-1 to TRBJ1-1, with 7 bases that match TRBD1. V gave up 7 bases and J gave up 0 bases; unmatched junction bases: 3. The CDR3 spans 13 residues. The germline V gene has CDR1 SGHRS and CDR2 YFSETQ. The CDR3 DNA sequence: TGCGCCAGCTTCGACAGGGTGAACACTGAAGCTTTCTTT. Translating gives CASFDRVNTEAFF.

The rearrangement joins TRBV19 to TRBJ1-1, with no clear D. With 2 bases removed from V and 1 base from J, the gap between germline ends came to 11 bases. Germline lookup yields CDR1 LNHDA and CDR2 SQIVND (reference sequence). This CDR3 region has 15 residues. CDR3 sequence (DNA): TGTGCCAGTAGTATAAACCGACTCGAGAACACTGAAGCTTTCTTT. It encodes CASSINRLENTEAFF.

The V call is TRBV12-5, the J call TRBJ2-1; 11 positions agree with TRBD1. V shed 6 bases and J 0 bases; nucleotides not matched to a gene: 10. The CDR3 contains 18 residues. Germline loops: CDR1 LGHNT, CDR2 FRNRAP. The CDR3 protein is CASGPGQGGLSSYNEQFF. In DNA form, the CDR3 reads TGTGCTAGTGGACCGGGACAGGGGGGACTCAGCTCCTACAATGAGCAGTTCTTC.

In nucleotides, the CDR3 is TGCGCCAGCAGCTTGGGACTAGCATTCTCCTACGAGCAGTACTTC. Amino acid sequence: CASSLGLAFSYEQYF. The gene calls are TRBV5-1 and TRBJ2-7, with TRBD2 identical over 7 bases. This CDR3 is built from 15 residues. V trimming: 0 bases; J trimming: 0 bases; junction bases outside the gene matches: 3. CDR1 and CDR2 from the germline V gene are SGHRS and YFSETQ.

The chain carries TRBV4-2 and TRBJ2-2, with 7 bases matching TRBD1. Germline CDR1 is LGHNA and CDR2 is YNFKEQ. This CDR3 spans 17 amino acids. With 4 bases clipped from V and 0 bases from J, the junction kept 8 bases outside the gene matches. CDR3 loop: CASSPTGDIPNTGELFF. The CDR3 region has the DNA TGTGCCAGCAGCCCCACAGGGGATATACCGAACACCGGGGAGCTGTTTTTT.

V is TRBV7-2 and J is TRBJ2-7; maybe TRBD2 (6 bases). Deletions cut 6 bases from V and 6 bases from J, with 18 bases between. The CDR3 length is 14 residues. The germline gives CDR1 SGHTA, CDR2 FQGNSA. The CDR3 DNA reads TGTGCCAGCAGAAGGATAGCGGCCTCGGGCGAGCAGTACTTC. It codes for CASRRIAASGEQYF.

The chain couples TRBV2 to TRBJ1-4; D is perhaps TRBD1 (5 bases). The V and J ends lost 0 bases and 11 bases respectively, with 19 bases between them. This CDR3 has 16 residues. Germline loops: CDR1 SNHLY, CDR2 FYNNEI. The CDR3: CASSEALWQGNSKLFF. DNA of the CDR3: TGTGCCAGCAGTGAAGCGCTTTGGCAGGGAAACTCCAAACTGTTTTTT.

The table lists this clone with a few counts. This chain uses TRBV6-6 with TRBJ2-2; TRBD1 aligns across 7 bases. From germline, CDR1 is MNHNY and CDR2 SVGAGI (reference sequence). The trim removed 7 bases at V and 6 bases at J, leaving 14 bases unmatched. CDR3 size: 16 residues. The CDR3 sequence is CASILYRGREAGELFF. As DNA, the CDR3 is TGTGCCAGCATTCTATATAGGGGGCGAGAGGCCGGGGAGCTGTTTTTT.

The rearrangement links TRBV15 to TRBJ2-3; D not resolved. Trimming removed 5 bases at V and 0 bases at J, with 6 bases between. Germline V CDR1 and CDR2: LNHNV, YYDKDF (reference sequence). This CDR3 is built from 13 residues. CDR3 sequence reads: CATSSRSTDTQYF. CDR3 DNA sequence: TGTGCCACCAGCTCACGGAGCACAGATACGCAGTATTTT.

This chain connects TRBV21-1 to TRBJ2-1; TRBD2 is the table's D call, not checked against the DNA. TRBV21-1 is a pseudogene segment. The CDR3 sequence is 14 residues long. CDR3 nucleotide sequence: TGTGCCAGCAGCTCCCGGGATTCCTACAATGAGCAGTTCTTC. Translating gives CASSSRDSYNEQFF.

The V and J genes are TRBV2 and TRBJ1-1, with no clear D. CDR1 and CDR2 (germline): SNHLY, FYNNEI. This CDR3 comprises 11 residues. Trimming removed 6 bases from V and 6 bases from J, with 8 bases in between. CDR3 protein: CASSGYAEAFF. CDR3 coding DNA: TGTGCCAGCAGCGGGTACGCTGAAGCTTTCTTT.

This rearrangement joins TRBV19 to TRBJ1-2; the D is unclear. CDR3 length: 14 amino acids. Trimming removed 7 bases at V and 8 bases at J, with 20 bases between. In germline, CDR1 is LNHDA, CDR2 SQIVND (reference sequence). The CDR3 region has the DNA TGTGCCAGTAAGAGGGAGTCGGGCGCGGGCGGCTACACCTTC. This sequence encodes CASKRESGAGGYTF.

The chain employs TRBV5-1 and TRBJ2-3; 7 nucleotides match TRBD2. This CDR3 is built from 13 residues. From germline, CDR1 is SGHRS and CDR2 YFSETQ. Trimming took 0 bases from V and 6 from J; bases not matched to a gene: 1. This CDR3 is CASSLVGGDTQYF. DNA of the CDR3: TGCGCCAGCAGCTTGGTCGGGGGGGATACGCAGTATTTT. The full variable domain, with the rest looked up from reference TRBV5-1 and TRBJ2-3, is KAGVTQTPRYLIKTRGQQVTLSCSPISGHRSVSWYQQTPGQGLQFLFEYFSETQRNKGNFPGRFSGRQFSNSRSEMNVSTLELGDSALYLCASSLVGGDTQYFGPGTRLTVL.

The chain couples TRBV2 to TRBJ2-7; 8 bases line up with TRBD2. Germline V gene sequence: CDR1 SNHLY, CDR2 FYNNEI. The CDR3 is made up of 15 amino acids. With V trimmed by 4 bases and J by 5 bases, 10 bases remained unmatched. CDR3 sequence reads: CASSGSSGIGNEQYF. The CDR3 region has the DNA TGTGCCAGCAGTGGGAGTAGCGGGATAGGTAACGAGCAGTACTTC.

CDR3 nucleotides: TGTGCCAGCAGGACCTTTAGCGGGAACTACGAGCAGTACTTC. Encoded protein: CASRTFSGNYEQYF. V gene TRBV27 combines with J gene TRBJ2-7; TRBD2 matches at 8 bases. Trimming took 6 bases from V and 3 from J; bases not matched to a gene: 7. CDR3 size: 14 residues. Germline values: CDR1 MNHEY, CDR2 SMNVEV (reference sequence).

V is TRBV4-2 and J is TRBJ1-6; 7 bases are a match to TRBD1. V was clipped by 3 bases and J by 0 bases; unmatched bases: 5. In germline, CDR1 is LGHNA, CDR2 YNFKEQ. The CDR3 has 17 residues. CDR3 in DNA: TGTGCCAGCAGCCATGGGACAGCGAGCTCCTATAATTCACCCCTCCACTTT. Translated: CASSHGTASSYNSPLHF.

The J gene is TRBJ2-7, the V gene TRBV19; 10 nucleotides match TRBD1. The CDR3 has 14 amino acids. CDR1 LNHDA and CDR2 SQIVND come from the germline V gene (reference sequence). J was trimmed by 1 base and V by 7 bases; bases with no gene match: 4. DNA of the CDR3: TGTGCCAGTAATGGACAGGGGGGTTCCTACGAGCAGTACTTC. It translates to CASNGQGGSYEQYF.

The chain combines TRBV2 with TRBJ2-7; TRBD2 matches 9 bases. The trim removed 7 bases at V and 8 bases at J, leaving 15 bases unmatched. CDR3 length: 15 residues. The germline V gene has CDR1 SNHLY and CDR2 FYNNEI. Written as DNA, the CDR3 is TGTGCCAGCACCCTGGGTAGCGGGAGTGGCCCCAAGCAGTACTTC. Translation: CASTLGSGSGPKQYF.